This record covers a single T cell receptor beta chain. This CDR3 region has 11 residues. Germline V gene data show CDR1 as SGHKS and CDR2 as YYEKEE (reference sequence). V was clipped by 4 bases and J by 8 bases, with 9 bases between them. These data originate in a study of blood T cell repertoires in COVID-19. In the study overall: In each case, the material was cDNA or gDNA derived from T cells, B-cell-depleted T cells, or PBMCs.

Authors' analysis steps: Estimation of nucleated cell counts was performed using reference gene primer amplification. Sequencing used immunoSEQ multiplex PCR; TCRdb keeps in-frame clones, though not all of them. V and J calls and clone size are those listed in that table; D and trimming were worked out from the DNA. This sample has more than 250,000 clones, with around 86% found just once. The chain recombines TRBV5-5 with TRBJ1-2; D may be TRBD1 (5 bases). This clonotype was obtained from a woman in her twenties or thirties who had recovered from COVID-19. Sequencing was done on a sample of peripheral blood. The DNA of the CDR3 is TGTGCCAGCAGCGTCAGGGAAGGCTACACCTTC. Its protein is CASSVREGYTF.